This T cell receptor (beta chain) was retrieved from a study of siplizumab effects on memory and regulatory T cells. Study outcomes and limitations: Treg-derived clones made up an average of about 64% of mappable alloreactive CD4+ clones with siplizumab and over 25% in controls. The study found naive T cells seemingly more diverse than memory cells and seemingly major alloresponse contributors.

There are a few counts of this clone. The antigen is not known. TCRdb's copy holds only in-frame clones and misses some; the assay was immunoSEQ multiplex PCR. The sample records over 65,000 clones, roughly 93% being singletons. Germline V CDR1 and CDR2: LNHDA, SQIVND (reference sequence). This CDR3 has 12 amino acids. Trimming cost V 5 bases and J 6 bases, with 9 bases left between them. The receptor comes from a human donor in good health. Source material: CD8+ T cells sorted from blood. V gene TRBV19 combines with J gene TRBJ2-3; TRBD2 might be the D (6 bases). In nucleotides, the CDR3 is TGTGCCAGTAGTGCGGGGCTGGATACGCAGTATTTT. Protein sequence: CASSAGLDTQYF.